This T cell receptor (beta chain) was obtained from a study of cytomegalovirus exposure and HLA in healthy donors. General study points: TRBV6-2, TRBV6-3 and some other V segments were excluded as indistinguishable. It was likely that a cluster of highly shared sequence variants was a sequencing artifact. The HLA-A and HLA-B alleles of most subjects were reportedly predicted accurately from TCR beta sequences. Researchers reported that a few CMV-associated chains were confirmed in vitro as CMV antigen-specific.

The PCR made use of 60 Vbeta and 13 Jbeta primers. Some clones are missing from TCRdb's copy, which holds only in-frame ones; the method was immunoSEQ multiplex PCR. Of 90,000 to 150,000 clones listed, around 60% are singletons. As concerns this clone: What it binds is unknown.

Germline assignment: CDR1 SGDLS and CDR2 YYNGEE. The V end lost 3 bases, the J end lost 6 bases, and 16 bases lay between the germline ends. CDR3 length equals 15 residues. What was sequenced was PBMCs. The chain couples TRBV9 to TRBJ1-5, with D tentatively TRBD1 (5 bases). The TCR originated in a man aged 40-49 years in good health and CMV-seropositive. Here the CDR3 DNA reads TGTGCCAGCAGCGCGGAGGGGCAGGGTGCTCAGCCCCAGCATTTT. Translation gives CASSAEGQGAQPQHF.